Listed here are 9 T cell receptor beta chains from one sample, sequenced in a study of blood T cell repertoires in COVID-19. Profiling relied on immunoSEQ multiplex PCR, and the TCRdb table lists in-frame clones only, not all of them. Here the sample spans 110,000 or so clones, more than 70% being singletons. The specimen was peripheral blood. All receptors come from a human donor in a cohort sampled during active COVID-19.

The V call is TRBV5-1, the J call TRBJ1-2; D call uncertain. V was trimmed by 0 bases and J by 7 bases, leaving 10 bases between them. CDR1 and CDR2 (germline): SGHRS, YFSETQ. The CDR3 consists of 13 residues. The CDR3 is CASSLDPAGGYTF. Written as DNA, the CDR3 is TGCGCCAGCAGCTTGGACCCTGCCGGTGGCTACACCTTC.

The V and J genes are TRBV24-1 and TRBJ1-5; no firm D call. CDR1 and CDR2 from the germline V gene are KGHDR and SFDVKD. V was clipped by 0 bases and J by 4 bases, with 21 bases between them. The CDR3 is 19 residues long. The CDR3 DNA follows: TGTGCCACCAGTGATTTGCCTTGGGTCCTTCAGGTTAAGAATCAGCCCCAGCATTTT. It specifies CATSDLPWVLQVKNQPQHF.

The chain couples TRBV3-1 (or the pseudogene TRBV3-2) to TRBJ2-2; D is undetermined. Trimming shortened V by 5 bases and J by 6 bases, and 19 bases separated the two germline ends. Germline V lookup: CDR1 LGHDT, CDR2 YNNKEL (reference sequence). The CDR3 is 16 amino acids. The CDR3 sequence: CASSSSRVDRSGELFF. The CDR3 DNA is TGTGCCAGCAGCTCCAGCCGGGTCGATCGCTCCGGGGAGCTGTTTTTT.

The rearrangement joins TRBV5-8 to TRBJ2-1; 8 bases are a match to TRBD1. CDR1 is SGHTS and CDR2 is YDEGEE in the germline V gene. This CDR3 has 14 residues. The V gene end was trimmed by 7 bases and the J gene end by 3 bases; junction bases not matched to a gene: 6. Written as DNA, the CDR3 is TGTGCCAGCTCACCGGGACAGGTCTACAATGAGCAGTTCTTC. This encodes CASSPGQVYNEQFF. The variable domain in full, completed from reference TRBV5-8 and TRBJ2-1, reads EAGVTQSPTHLIKTRGQQATLRCSPISGHTSVYWYQQALGLGLQFLLWYDEGEERNRGNFPPRFSGRQFPNYSSELNVNALELEDSALYLCASSPGQVYNEQFFGPGTRLTVL.

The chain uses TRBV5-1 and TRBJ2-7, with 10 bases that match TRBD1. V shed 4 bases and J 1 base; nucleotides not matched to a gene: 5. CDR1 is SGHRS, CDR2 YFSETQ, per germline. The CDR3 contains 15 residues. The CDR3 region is CASSVRDRGSYEQYF. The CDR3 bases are TGCGCCAGCAGCGTCCGGGACAGGGGATCCTACGAGCAGTACTTC.

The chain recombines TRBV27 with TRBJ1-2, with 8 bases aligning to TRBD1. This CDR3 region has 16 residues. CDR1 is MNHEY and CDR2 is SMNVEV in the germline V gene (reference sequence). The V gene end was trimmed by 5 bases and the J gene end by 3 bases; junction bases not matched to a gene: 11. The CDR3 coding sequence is TGTGCCAGCAGTCCAAGGGTGACAGGGGTAGACTATGGCTACACCTTC. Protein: CASSPRVTGVDYGYTF.

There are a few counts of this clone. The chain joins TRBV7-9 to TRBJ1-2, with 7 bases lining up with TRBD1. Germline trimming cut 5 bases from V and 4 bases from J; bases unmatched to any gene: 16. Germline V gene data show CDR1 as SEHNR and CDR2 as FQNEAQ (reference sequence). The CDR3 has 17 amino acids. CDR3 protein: CASSPQTGRSSGYGYTF. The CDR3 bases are TGTGCCAGCAGCCCACAGACAGGGAGGTCGTCAGGCTATGGCTACACCTTC.

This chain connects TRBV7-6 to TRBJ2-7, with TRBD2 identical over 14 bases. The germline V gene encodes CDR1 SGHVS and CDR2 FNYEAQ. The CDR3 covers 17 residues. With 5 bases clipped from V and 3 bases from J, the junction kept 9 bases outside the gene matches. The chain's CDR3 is CASSETSGRGGGYEQYF. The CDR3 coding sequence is TGTGCCAGCAGCGAGACTAGCGGGAGGGGCGGAGGCTACGAGCAGTACTTC.

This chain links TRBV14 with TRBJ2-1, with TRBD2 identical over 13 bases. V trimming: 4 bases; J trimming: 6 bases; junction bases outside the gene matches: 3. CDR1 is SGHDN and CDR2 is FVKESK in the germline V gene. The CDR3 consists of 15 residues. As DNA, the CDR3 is TGTGCCAGCAGCCTTACTAGCGGGGGGGTCAATGAGCAGTTCTTC. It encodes CASSLTSGGVNEQFF.